This T cell receptor beta chain emerged from a study of cytomegalovirus exposure and HLA in healthy donors. Notes on this clone: Its target is unknown.

Germline V CDR1 and CDR2: LNHDA, SQIVND (reference sequence). The germline V and J ends were trimmed by 0 bases and 0 bases, with 18 bases remaining between them. The CDR3 runs to 20 residues. Amplification used 60 Vbeta primers and 13 Jbeta primers. Clones were sequenced by immunoSEQ multiplex PCR, and TCRdb holds only the in-frame ones, with some missing. The table includes about 120,000 clones, roughly 82% detected once. Broader study findings: Follow-up analysis later connected one missense variant in DCLRE1C with trimming of TCR beta V- and J-genes. Several of the most significant clusters appeared, in a later analysis, to be linked to common viral pathogens.

The sequenced material came from PBMCs. V gene TRBV19 combines with J gene TRBJ2-6; TRBD2 is a possible D gene (5 bases). This receptor was obtained from a woman aged 18 to 35 in good health and CMV-seronegative. The CDR3: CASSIDWRPPRSSGANVLTF. CDR3 in DNA: TGTGCCAGTAGTATAGACTGGAGGCCGCCGCGAAGCTCTGGGGCCAACGTCCTGACTTTC.